A selection of T cell receptor beta chains follows, all from one sample in a study of cytomegalovirus exposure and HLA in healthy donors. Data came from immunoSEQ multiplex PCR; TCRdb stores just in-frame clones and leaves some out. Among approximately 220,000 clones listed, 70% to 85% were seen once. Material for sequencing was PBMCs. Source of these receptors: a girl aged 2 to 9 in good health and CMV-seronegative. Each CDR3 is given with its conserved first and last residue. A D gene is named only where the DNA matches it firmly. Clone size is shown for a subset of rows, as once, few, many or a class of expanded clone.

v_call: TRBV7-9
clone_size: .
j_call: TRBJ2-3
d_call: TRBD2
cdr3_aa: CASSSHAGGDTQYF
cdr3_nt: TGTGCCAGCAGCTCCCACGCGGGGGGGGATACGCAGTATTTT

v_call: TRBV4-1
clone_size: few
j_call: TRBJ2-4
d_call: .
cdr3_aa: CASSQDEQTIAKNIQYF
cdr3_nt: TGCGCCAGCAGCCAAGATGAACAAACGATAGCCAAAAACATTCAGTACTTC

v_call: TRBV5-4
clone_size: .
j_call: TRBJ2-7
d_call: TRBD2
cdr3_aa: CASSLVGGWEQYF
cdr3_nt: TGTGCCAGCAGCTTGGTCGGGGGGTGGGAGCAGTACTTC

v_call: TRBV19
clone_size: .
j_call: TRBJ2-2
d_call: .
cdr3_aa: CASSIWPIARNTGELFF
cdr3_nt: TGTGCCAGTAGTATTTGGCCAATAGCGAGGAACACCGGGGAGCTGTTTTTT

v_call: TRBV18
clone_size: .
j_call: TRBJ2-1
d_call: .
cdr3_aa: CASSPLLGGRNEQFF
cdr3_nt: TGTGCCAGCTCACCACTTCTAGGTGGGAGAAATGAGCAGTTCTTC

v_call: TRBV7-9
clone_size: .
j_call: TRBJ2-3
d_call: TRBD2
cdr3_aa: CASSFNSGGSRDTQYF
cdr3_nt: TGTGCCAGCAGCTTCAATAGCGGGGGTTCCCGAGATACGCAGTATTTT

v_call: TRBV6-1
clone_size: .
j_call: TRBJ2-7
d_call: .
cdr3_aa: CASSEATNNPYEQYF
cdr3_nt: TGTGCCAGCAGTGAAGCTACCAACAACCCCTACGAGCAGTACTTC

v_call: TRBV6-5
clone_size: .
j_call: TRBJ1-2
d_call: .
cdr3_aa: CASSYGTPLNNYGYTF
cdr3_nt: TGTGCCAGCAGTTATGGGACACCACTAAATAACTATGGCTACACCTTC

v_call: TRBV9
clone_size: .
j_call: TRBJ1-1
d_call: .
cdr3_aa: CASSVDLFVQGPNTEAFF
cdr3_nt: TGTGCCAGCAGCGTAGACCTATTCGTACAGGGCCCGAACACTGAAGCTTTCTTT

v_call: TRBV19
clone_size: .
j_call: TRBJ2-7
d_call: .
cdr3_aa: CASSIAAGVYEQYF
cdr3_nt: TGTGCCAGTAGTATAGCGGCAGGGGTATACGAGCAGTACTTC

v_call: TRBV25-1
clone_size: .
j_call: TRBJ2-7
d_call: .
cdr3_aa: CASSDSSGPHTSSYEQYF
cdr3_nt: TGTGCCAGCAGTGATTCGAGCGGGCCACACACAAGCTCCTACGAGCAGTACTTC

v_call: TRBV4-1
clone_size: .
j_call: TRBJ2-7
d_call: .
cdr3_aa: CASSPLAWGTFVIYEQYF
cdr3_nt: TGCGCCAGCAGCCCCCTGGCCTGGGGGACTTTTGTAATCTACGAGCAGTACTTC

v_call: TRBV19
clone_size: .
j_call: TRBJ1-6
d_call: TRBD1
cdr3_aa: CASSSGTGFPSPLHF
cdr3_nt: TGTGCCAGTAGCTCCGGGACAGGGTTCCCTTCACCCCTCCACTTT

v_call: TRBV5-1
clone_size: .
j_call: TRBJ1-1
d_call: .
cdr3_aa: CASSLVQGGRNTEAFF
cdr3_nt: TGCGCCAGCAGCTTGGTGCAGGGAGGGAGGAACACTGAAGCTTTCTTT